This T cell receptor beta chain was sequenced for a study of early T cells in non-severe SARS-CoV-2 infection. On the study more broadly: Chains from this unsorted whole-blood bulk RNA could not be paired.

Individual cDNA molecules each received unique molecular identifiers attached to them. TCRdb re-analysed the 5' RACE reads in MiXCR, keeping a single row per CDR3 protein. The sample records 65,000 to 85,000 distinct CDR3 sequences, about a tenth being singletons. V lost 5 bases and J lost 8, with 15 bases in between. The length of the CDR3 is 13 residues. The germline gives CDR1 SEHNR, CDR2 FQNEAQ (reference sequence). The sample was whole blood, taken at baseline. This TCR came from an adult who was a healthcare worker with PCR-confirmed SARS-CoV-2 infection or an uninfected control (not recorded which). The rearrangement links TRBV7-9 to TRBJ1-2, with TRBD1 as a possible D gene (5 bases). The CDR3 nucleotides read TGTGCCAGCAGCGTTGACCAGGGTTTCGGCTACACCTTC. Its protein product is CASSVDQGFGYTF. Full variable domain (remainder filled in from reference TRBV7-9 and TRBJ1-2): DTGVSQNPRHKITKRGQNVTFRCDPISEHNRLYWYRQTLGQGPEFLTYFQNEAQLEKSRLLSDRFSAERPKGSFSTLEIQRTEQGDSAMYLCASSVDQGFGYTFGSGTRLTVV.